A selection of T cell receptor beta chains follows, all from one sample in a study of T cell repertoires in cytomegalovirus infection. Their target antigens are unknown. TCRdb independently ran MiXCR on the reads; one entry per CDR3 protein. The sample includes about 920,000 distinct CDR3 sequences, around 32% seen only once; the top ten take under 15%. The input for sequencing was cultured CD8+ T cells from PBMCs, taken from culture after CMV antigen stimulation. The receptors originated from a human donor in good health (CMV status not recorded). Some clones in this sample may be carry-over from other donors' samples. CDR3s include the opening cysteine and the closing phenylalanine or tryptophan. Fields, in order: clone size, J gene, D gene, V gene, CDR3 DNA, CDR3 protein. A D gene is named only where the DNA matches it firmly. The listing skips clone size in some rows; elsewhere it reads once, few, many or a size class.

size: NA; J: TRBJ2-3; D: NA; V: TRBV19; DNA: TGTGCCACCCAGGCGGCAGATACGCAGTATTTT; CDR3: CATQAADTQYF
size: many; J: TRBJ2-1; D: TRBD1; V: TRBV7-8; DNA: TGTGCCAGCAGCTCCCGGACAGGGCCCTCCTACAATGAGCAGTTCTTC; CDR3: CASSSRTGPSYNEQFF
size: few; J: TRBJ2-7; D: NA; V: TRBV7-9; DNA: TGTGCCAGCAGCTCCCGGACAACCCCCTACGAGCAGTACTTC; CDR3: CASSSRTTPYEQYF
size: NA; J: TRBJ1-3; D: NA; V: TRBV7-3; DNA: TGTGCCAGCAGCTCCCCGGATTTCCCTGGAAACACCATATATTTT; CDR3: CASSSPDFPGNTIYF
size: many; J: TRBJ1-1; D: TRBD1; V: TRBV7-2; DNA: TGTGCCAGCAGCACGGGACAGGGAGTGATGAACACTGAAGCTTTCTTT; CDR3: CASSTGQGVMNTEAFF
size: many; J: TRBJ1-3; D: NA; V: TRBV7-9; DNA: TGTGCCAGCAGGCCCCCCCTCGGCTCTGGAAACACCATATATTTT; CDR3: CASRPPLGSGNTIYF
size: NA; J: TRBJ2-7; D: NA; V: TRBV7-9; DNA: TGTGCCAGCACCCCGCAGGTCGGGCCCTACGAGCAGTACTTC; CDR3: CASTPQVGPYEQYF
size: few; J: TRBJ2-2; D: TRBD1; V: TRBV7-6; DNA: TGTGCCAGCACCGGAACGACAGGGGGTCCGAACACCGGGGAGCTGTTTTTT; CDR3: CASTGTTGGPNTGELFF
size: few; J: TRBJ1-1; D: NA; V: TRBV6-2/TRBV6-3; DNA: TGTGCCAGCAGTTACTCGTCCCGGTGGACTGAAGCTTTCTTT; CDR3: CASSYSSRWTEAFF
size: NA; J: TRBJ1-6; D: TRBD1; V: TRBV11-3; DNA: TGTGCCAGCAGCATCCTCAGGGGGCCCGATAATTCACCCCTCCACTTT; CDR3: CASSILRGPDNSPLHF
size: many; J: TRBJ2-5; D: TRBD2; V: TRBV7-2; DNA: TGTGCCAGCAGCTCCCACCCCCCGGGACTAGCGGGAGAATACCAAGAGACCCAGTACTTC; CDR3: CASSSHPPGLAGEYQETQYF
size: few; J: TRBJ2-3; D: NA; V: TRBV28; DNA: TGTGCCAGCCGGGACTTCCCAGATACGCAGTATTTT; CDR3: CASRDFPDTQYF
size: few; J: TRBJ2-7; D: NA; V: TRBV7-6; DNA: TGTGCCAGCAGCTTTCCCGAAGGTAGCTCCTACGAGCAGTACTTC; CDR3: CASSFPEGSSYEQYF
size: NA; J: TRBJ2-4; D: NA; V: TRBV25-1; DNA: TGTGCCAGCAGCGCGGGCAACATTCAGTACTTC; CDR3: CASSAGNIQYF
size: NA; J: TRBJ1-1; D: NA; V: TRBV6-5; DNA: TGTGCCAGCAGTTACGAACGGTACACTGAAGCTTTCTTT; CDR3: CASSYERYTEAFF
size: few; J: TRBJ1-2; D: NA; V: TRBV27; DNA: TGTGCCAGCCACGGGACAAGTTCGTATGGCTACACCTTC; CDR3: CASHGTSSYGYTF
size: NA; J: TRBJ2-6; D: TRBD1; V: TRBV7-9; DNA: TGTGCCAGCAGCGACAGGGGGCGAGGGGCCAACGTCCTGACTTTC; CDR3: CASSDRGRGANVLTF
size: few; J: TRBJ2-3; D: TRBD1; V: TRBV19; DNA: TGTGCCAGTAGCCTCAGGGGGTCTGCAGATACGCAGTATTTT; CDR3: CASSLRGSADTQYF
size: few; J: TRBJ2-2; D: NA; V: TRBV7-3; DNA: TGTGCCAGCAGCAGCTGGGATGGCACCGGGGAGCTGTTTTTT; CDR3: CASSSWDGTGELFF
size: NA; J: TRBJ1-1; D: NA; V: TRBV6-1; DNA: TGTGCCAGCAGTGAATCGACAGCCACTGAAGCTTTCTTT; CDR3: CASSESTATEAFF
size: many; J: TRBJ1-1; D: NA; V: TRBV3-1; DNA: TGTGCCAGCAGCCAAGATCCGGCTGGAGAAGCTTTCTTT; CDR3: CASSQDPAGEAFF
size: NA; J: TRBJ1-5; D: NA; V: TRBV7-3; DNA: TGTGCCAGCAGCTTAGATGGGTCGGGCAATCAGCCCCAGCATTTT; CDR3: CASSLDGSGNQPQHF
size: NA; J: TRBJ2-5; D: NA; V: TRBV12-3/TRBV12-4; DNA: TGTGCCAGCAGTTTGCACGACCAAGAGACCCAGTACTTC; CDR3: CASSLHDQETQYF
size: NA; J: TRBJ1-2; D: NA; V: TRBV7-8; DNA: TGTGCCAGCAGCTTCTCCCTGACAGTCTATGGCTACACCTTC; CDR3: CASSFSLTVYGYTF